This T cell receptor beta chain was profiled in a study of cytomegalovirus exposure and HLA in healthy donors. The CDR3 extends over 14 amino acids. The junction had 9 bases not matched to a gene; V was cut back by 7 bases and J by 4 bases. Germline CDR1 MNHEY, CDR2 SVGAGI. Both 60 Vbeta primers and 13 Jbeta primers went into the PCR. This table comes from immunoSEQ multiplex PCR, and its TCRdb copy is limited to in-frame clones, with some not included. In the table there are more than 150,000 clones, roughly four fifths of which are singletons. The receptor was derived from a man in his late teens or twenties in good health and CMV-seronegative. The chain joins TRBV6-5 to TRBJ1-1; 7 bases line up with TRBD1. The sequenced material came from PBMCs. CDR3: CASNSGQWSTEAFF. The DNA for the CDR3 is TGTGCCAGCAACTCGGGACAGTGGTCCACTGAAGCTTTCTTT.